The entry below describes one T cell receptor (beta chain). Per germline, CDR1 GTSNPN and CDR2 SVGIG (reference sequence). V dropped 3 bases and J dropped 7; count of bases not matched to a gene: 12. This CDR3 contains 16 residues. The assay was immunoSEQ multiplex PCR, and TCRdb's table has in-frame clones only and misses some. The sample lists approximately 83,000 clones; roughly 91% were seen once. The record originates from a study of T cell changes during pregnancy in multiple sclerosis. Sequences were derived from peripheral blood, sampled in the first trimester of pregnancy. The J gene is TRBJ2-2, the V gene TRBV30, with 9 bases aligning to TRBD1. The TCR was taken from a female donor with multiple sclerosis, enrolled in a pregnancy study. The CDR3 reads CAWSILPGQGGGELFF. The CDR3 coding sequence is TGTGCCTGGAGCATTCTCCCGGGACAGGGTGGCGGGGAGCTGTTTTTT.